Below are 27 T cell receptor beta chains sequenced from a single sample in a study of control samples from healthy donors and cancer patients. Profiling relied on immunoSEQ multiplex PCR, and the TCRdb table lists in-frame clones only, not all of them. The sample gives about 140,000 clones, about 88% of which show up once; around 10% is in the top ten. The sequencing input was blood. These receptors were taken from a woman aged 25-40 years in good health.

DNA of the CDR3: TGTGCCAGCACCCCGACCGTTGGGGGCGGCTATGGCTACACCTTC. Amino acid sequence: CASTPTVGGGYGYTF. This sequence joins TRBV6-4 and TRBJ1-2; possibly TRBD1 for D (6 bases). The CDR3 loop spans 15 amino acids. The germline V gene encodes CDR1 MRHNA and CDR2 SNTAGT. Trimming shortened V by 7 bases and J by 4 bases, and 19 bases separated the two germline ends.

The genes are TRBV5-1 and TRBJ1-2, with D perhaps matching TRBD1 (5 bases). Germline CDR1 is SGHRS and CDR2 is YFSETQ. CDR3 length: 13 amino acids. Trimming left V 2 bases short and J 4 bases short, with 9 bases between. The CDR3 DNA is TGCGCCAGCAGCTTAGGCGGGGGCTATGGCTACACCTTC. Protein product: CASSLGGGYGYTF.

The rearrangement links TRBV18 to TRBJ1-5; weak D call: TRBD1 (5 bases). Germline V gene data show CDR1 as KGHSH and CDR2 as LQKENI. The CDR3 has 14 amino acids. V gave up 3 bases and J gave up 5 bases, with 11 bases separating them. The CDR3, as DNA: TGTGCCAGCTCACCGGACACGGGAGATCAGCCCCAGCATTTT. Its translation is CASSPDTGDQPQHF.

The V gene is TRBV6-7, the J gene TRBJ1-4, with D uncertain. TRBV6-7 is labeled an ORF, and its function is uncertain. The CDR3 is 13 amino acids. The V gene lost 0 bases and the J gene lost 5 bases, with 4 bases spanning the gap. CDR3 DNA sequence: TGTGCCAGCAGTTACTCCAGGAATGAAAAACTGTTTTTT. Translation: CASSYSRNEKLFF.

The rearrangement joins TRBV5-6 to TRBJ1-2, with D possibly being TRBD1 (5 bases). Trimming shortened V by 0 bases and J by 8 bases, and 8 bases separated the two germline ends. The CDR3 consists of 12 residues. Germline V gives CDR1 SGHDT, CDR2 YYEEEE. CDR3 sequence (DNA): TGTGCCAGCAGCTTGGTCGGGGCCGGCTACACCTTC. It yields the protein CASSLVGAGYTF.

The chain joins TRBV29-1 to TRBJ1-1; D is perhaps TRBD1 (6 bases). The length of the CDR3 is 12 residues. V dropped 7 bases and J dropped 1 base, with 10 bases sitting between them. Germline V gives CDR1 SQVTM, CDR2 ANQGSEA. CDR3 coding DNA: TGCAGCGGGGGACACCAGAACACTGAAGCTTTCTTT. Protein product: CSGGHQNTEAFF.

This clone has only one observation. J is TRBJ2-5 and V is TRBV11-2; 14 nucleotides align to TRBD2. The CDR3 contains 16 residues. Germline V lookup: CDR1 SGHAT, CDR2 FQNNGV. The J segment lost 1 base and the V segment lost 5 bases, leaving 3 bases of the junction unmatched. The CDR3 sequence: CASSLGLAGAQETQYF. Here the CDR3 DNA reads TGTGCCAGCAGCCTGGGACTAGCGGGAGCCCAAGAGACCCAGTACTTC.

This rearrangement joins TRBV28 to TRBJ1-1; the D gene is possibly TRBD1 (6 bases). Germline CDR1 MDHEN, CDR2 SYDVKM. The CDR3 has 13 residues. With 8 bases removed from V and 1 base from J, the gap between germline ends came to 11 bases. The CDR3 reads CASLDRPNTEAFF. CDR3 bases: TGTGCCAGCTTAGACAGGCCGAACACTGAAGCTTTCTTT.

This clone was detected a few times. The chain carries TRBV30 and TRBJ1-3; TRBD1 agrees at 7 bases. The length of the CDR3 is 14 residues. The V segment lost 1 base and the J segment 4 bases; nucleotides outside the gene matches: 4. In germline, CDR1 is GTSNPN, CDR2 SVGIG (reference sequence). CDR3 DNA: TGTGCCTGGAGTGCAGGGGGAGGAGGAAACACCATATATTTT. Translating it yields CAWSAGGGGNTIYF. The complete variable domain, with remaining parts taken from reference TRBV30 and TRBJ1-3, reads SQTIHQWPATLVQPVGSPLSLECTVEGTSNPNLYWYRQAAGRGLQLLFYSVGIGQISSEVPQNLSASRPQDRQFILSSKKLLLSDSGFYLCAWSAGGGGNTIYFGEGSWLTVV.

The chain carries TRBV27 and TRBJ2-1; perhaps D is TRBD1 or TRBD2 (5 bases each). The V end was cut by 6 bases, the J end by 4 bases, with 10 bases between. Germline lookup yields CDR1 MNHEY and CDR2 SMNVEV (reference sequence). This CDR3 is built from 13 residues. CDR3 coding DNA: TGTGCCAGCAGCTTGAGGGGATACAATGAGCAGTTCTTC. Translation: CASSLRGYNEQFF.

The V gene is TRBV5-6, the J gene TRBJ2-7, with 8 bases aligning to TRBD1. The CDR3 covers 15 residues. CDR1 SGHDT and CDR2 YYEEEE come from the germline V gene. After removal of 4 bases from V and 0 bases from J, the junction contained 6 bases not matched to a gene. The CDR3 spells CASSLSGQVSYEQYF. CDR3 in DNA: TGTGCCAGCAGCCTTTCGGGACAGGTCTCCTACGAGCAGTACTTC.

This chain links TRBV10-3 with TRBJ2-7; no clear D gene. Deletions cut 8 bases from V and 2 bases from J, with 16 bases between. The V gene's germline CDR1 is ENHRY and CDR2 SYGVKD. CDR3 length equals 14 residues. The CDR3 is CAIQPQENTYEQYF. CDR3 nucleotides: TGTGCCATCCAACCCCAGGAAAACACCTACGAGCAGTACTTC.

This chain links TRBV14 with TRBJ2-7, with D possibly being TRBD1 (5 bases). There are 13 residues in the CDR3. The V and J ends lost 6 bases and 4 bases respectively, with 13 bases between them. Looked up from germline, CDR1 is SGHDN and CDR2 is FVKESK. The CDR3 region is CASRGDFGYEQYF. For the CDR3, the DNA is TGTGCCAGCAGAGGGGATTTTGGGTACGAGCAGTACTTC.

V usage is TRBV6-6 and J usage is TRBJ1-1; TRBD1 might be the D (5 bases). Trimming shortened V by 0 bases and J by 7 bases, and 12 bases separated the two germline ends. Germline lookup yields CDR1 MNHNY and CDR2 SVGAGI (reference sequence). The CDR3 consists of 14 residues. The CDR3 DNA sequence: TGTGCCAGCAGTTACTCGGTGACAGCCAATGAAGCTTTCTTT. Translation: CASSYSVTANEAFF.

This chain links TRBV2 with TRBJ1-1; 7 bases map to TRBD1. V dropped 5 bases and J dropped 3; count of bases not matched to a gene: 3. This CDR3 has 13 amino acids. Germline V gives CDR1 SNHLY, CDR2 FYNNEI. The CDR3 is CASSRGRDTEAFF. The CDR3 region has the DNA TGTGCCAGCAGTAGGGGGCGGGACACTGAAGCTTTCTTT.

The CDR3 coding sequence is TGTGCCAGCAGTTTACCGGGTGTTAACACCGGGGAGCTGTTTTTT. Amino acids: CASSLPGVNTGELFF. J is TRBJ2-2 and V is TRBV28; D unclear. V was trimmed by 2 bases and J by 2 bases, leaving 9 bases between them. The CDR3 spans 15 residues. The V gene's germline CDR1 is MDHEN and CDR2 SYDVKM.

This chain connects TRBV27 to TRBJ2-7; 9 bases line up with TRBD2. CDR3 length equals 15 residues. With V trimmed by 4 bases and J by 3 bases, 7 bases remained unmatched. In germline, CDR1 is MNHEY, CDR2 SMNVEV (reference sequence). This CDR3 is CASSSLVAGDYEQYF. CDR3 nucleotides: TGTGCCAGCAGTTCCCTGGTAGCGGGAGACTACGAGCAGTACTTC.

V is TRBV19 and J is TRBJ1-2; TRBD1 matches at 8 bases. The CDR3 loop spans 14 amino acids. The ends lost 8 bases at V and 4 bases at J; junction bases unmatched: 9. The V gene's germline CDR1 is LNHDA and CDR2 SQIVND (reference sequence). CDR3 in DNA: TGTGCCAGTGAAGACAGGGGAGGTTTCTATGGCTACACCTTC. Amino acids: CASEDRGGFYGYTF.

The chain uses TRBV6-6 and TRBJ2-7; D could derive from TRBD1 or TRBD2 (5 bases each). Germline CDR1 reads MNHNY; CDR2 reads SVGAGI (reference sequence). Deletions cut 6 bases from V and 0 bases from J, with 15 bases between. The CDR3 consists of 15 residues. The CDR3 coding sequence is TGTGCCAGCAGCCCGGGACGCGGAACCTCCTACGAGCAGTACTTC. It encodes CASSPGRGTSYEQYF.

The chain is built from TRBV13 and TRBJ2-5; no clear D. V dropped 5 bases and J dropped 6 bases, with 10 bases sitting between them. The CDR3 is 12 amino acids. CDR1 and CDR2 from the germline V gene are PRHDT and FYEKMQ (reference sequence). This CDR3 is CASSITEQTQYF. CDR3 in DNA: TGTGCCAGCAGCATAACAGAACAGACCCAGTACTTC.

V is TRBV5-8 and J is TRBJ1-6; D may be TRBD1 (6 bases). Trimming left V 3 bases short and J 8 bases short, with 12 bases between. Germline CDR1 SGHTS, CDR2 YDEGEE. This CDR3 contains 14 residues. CDR3 DNA sequence: TGTGCCAGCAGCTCGACGGACAGAGATTCACCCCTCCACTTT. This encodes CASSSTDRDSPLHF.

This chain connects TRBV29-1 to TRBJ1-1, with 9 bases matching TRBD1. Germline assignment: CDR1 SQVTM and CDR2 ANQGSEA. This CDR3 is built from 13 residues. J gave up 5 bases and V 7 bases, and 8 bases lay outside the gene matches. The CDR3 coding sequence is TGCAGCGCCCGGGGACAGGGTGTGACTGAAGCTTTCTTT. Its protein is CSARGQGVTEAFF.

This chain uses TRBV5-4 with TRBJ1-6; TRBD1 might be the D (5 bases). The CDR3 is made up of 15 amino acids. The V end lost 1 base, the J end lost 7 bases, and 12 bases lay between the germline ends. Germline CDR1 SGHNT, CDR2 YYREEE (reference sequence). The CDR3 spells CASSLNDRGNSPLHF. In nucleotides, the CDR3 is TGTGCCAGCAGCTTGAATGACAGAGGGAATTCACCCCTCCACTTT.

The chain combines TRBV28 with TRBJ1-2; D possibly corresponds to TRBD1 (6 bases). Germline lookup yields CDR1 MDHEN and CDR2 SYDVKM. This CDR3 is built from 13 residues. V was cut by 2 bases and J by 6 bases, with 10 bases left in between. The CDR3 reads CASSLNRVDGYTF. The DNA of the CDR3 is TGTGCCAGCAGTTTAAACAGGGTGGATGGCTACACCTTC.

The chain has TRBV6-4 and TRBJ2-1, with D tentatively TRBD2 (6 bases). Trimming shortened V by 5 bases and J by 7 bases, and 12 bases separated the two germline ends. Germline CDR1 MRHNA, CDR2 SNTAGT. The CDR3 is made up of 13 amino acids. The CDR3: CASSLFGGNEQFF. The CDR3 DNA reads as TGTGCCAGCAGTCTATTTGGGGGGAATGAGCAGTTCTTC.

The chain combines TRBV3-1 (or the pseudogene TRBV3-2) with TRBJ1-2, with no clear D. Germline CDR1 reads LGHDT; CDR2 reads YNNKEL (reference sequence). CDR3 length: 13 residues. Trimming shortened V by 0 bases and J by 4 bases, and 6 bases separated the two germline ends. CDR3: CASSQEGVYGYTF. CDR3 sequence (DNA): TGTGCCAGCAGCCAAGAAGGAGTCTATGGCTACACCTTC.

Concerning this clone itself: Since no conserved phenylalanine or tryptophan closes the CDR3, a read error is the likely cause. This sequence joins TRBV27 and TRBJ2-7; D unresolved. The V end lost 11 bases, the J end lost 0 bases, and 14 bases lay between the germline ends. Germline V lookup: CDR1 MNHEY, CDR2 SMNVEV (reference sequence). The CDR3 sequence is 13 residues long. CDR3 coding DNA: TGTGCCCACCCCAGGAAGAGCTCCTACGAGCAGTACCTC. Protein sequence: CAHPRKSSYEQYL.